This T cell receptor beta chain stems from a study of naive and memory T cell subsets. This clonotype came up many times. What it binds is unknown. The CDR3 has 12 residues. Trimming left V 2 bases short and J 8 bases short, with 12 bases between. Germline V gene lookup returns CDR1 SQVTM and CDR2 ANQGSEA. The beta constant-region primer was an equimolar mix of two oligonucleotides covering TRBC1 and TRBC2. TCRdb called the UMI-ligation and nested PCR reads again in MiXCR, with one record for every CDR3 protein. There are around 30,000 distinct CDR3 sequences in the sample; roughly 10% occur only once, and roughly 15% lies in the top ten. Findings and limits, study-wide: In naive cells, over 90% of TCR sequences were seen only once.

The chain carries TRBV29-1 and TRBJ1-1; TRBD1 might be the D (6 bases). Material: effector memory CD4+ T cells from blood. The subset was: effector memory, CD45RA- CD27-. This receptor was identified in a human donor in good health. DNA of the CDR3: TGCAGCGTTGAAAGGACAGACTTCGAAGCTTTCTTT. It yields the protein CSVERTDFEAFF. Drawing the rest from reference TRBV29-1 and TRBJ1-1, the complete variable domain is SAVISQKPSRDICQRGTSLTIQCQVDSQVTMMFWYRQQPGQSLTLIATANQGSEATYESGFVIDKFPISRPNLTFSTLTVSNMSPEDSSIYLCSVERTDFEAFFGQGTRLTVV.